This T cell receptor beta chain was recorded in a study of monozygotic twins with inflammatory bowel disease (dated by TCRdb to the late 2010s). Background for the entire study: The full study comprised approximately 28 monozygotic twin pairs: nine German pairs (four IBD-concordant, five IBD-discordant) and 19 IBD-discordant Danish pairs. The search for disease-associated traits relied mainly on comparing IBD patients with their genetically identical healthy co-twins within discordant pairs. Each individual had, on average, about 151 000 unique TCRalpha sequences and 181 000 unique TCRbeta sequences available for analysis.

The germline V gene yields SGHTA for CDR1 and FQGNSA for CDR2. The CDR3 runs 12 residues from the cysteine to the phenylalanine. The coding DNA is unavailable. The library was obtained by 5' RACE. For each TCR library, 3,500 to 4,500 ng of total RNA was used. For each sample, cDNA synthesis with SMARTScribe reverse transcriptase was split into eight separate reactions. Unique molecular identifiers containing a 6-nucleotide sample barcode were introduced through template switching during cDNA synthesis. Amplification of TCRalpha and TCRbeta cDNA involved two nested PCRs of 16 and 9 cycles, and each PCR was followed by bead purification. Before amplification, cDNA was treated with uracil DNA-glycosylase and purified using the QIAquick PCR purification kit. The second PCR added Illumina TruSeq-compatible adapters along with sample-specific barcodes. Library quality and concentration were assessed using TapeStation and Qubit, and 5 ng of each library was pooled. Sequencing of pooled libraries was carried out on an Illumina HiSeq2500 single-index Rapid Run using 2 x 100 bp reads and custom sequencing primers. The original methods were these. UMI-based consensus assembly with MiGEC version 1.2.6 was used to correct PCR and sequencing errors. MiXCR version 2.1.1 was used to carry out V(D)J alignment, clonotype assembly and CDR3 extraction. Gene usage, clonotype sharing and MAIT/NKT TCR abundance were normalised by analysing the top 1000, 10 000 and 20 000 clonotypes per sample. Diversity was computed as the inverse Simpson index with the vegan R package after downsampling to 27 000 UMIs. Paired Mann-Whitney U tests were applied to discordant twin pairs, with Benjamini-Hochberg correction for multiple testing. Reads reprocessed by TCRdb are summarized as one entry per CDR3 protein sequence, and DNA is absent. TCRdb, not the original authors, processed these V and J calls. The table for this sample records roughly 150,000 distinct CDR3 sequences. The ten largest account for over 2.5% of the sample.

From each donor, a roughly 2.6 ml peripheral blood sample was collected into PAXgene tubes and stored at -80 degrees C. Without any T cell sorting, total RNA was extracted from whole blood using the PAXgene blood miRNA kit on an automated QIAcube. Deep TCRalpha and TCRbeta repertoire profiling with unique molecular barcoding was performed on peripheral blood of monozygotic twin pairs concordant or discordant for inflammatory bowel disease. For every twin pair, smoking habits were documented, and each individual was categorised as a current, former or never smoker. Of note for this clonotype: The antigen this receptor binds is unknown.

The full study reports these points: TCRbeta repertoire diversity, by inverse Simpson index, was decreased in IBD patients compared with their healthy co-twins. IBD patients shared fewer clonotypes with other individuals than healthy twins did, most markedly in patients showing signs of disease activity. Distinction between different T cell subtypes could not be achieved in the analysis. The results gave no support for a single strong signal or clonotype linked to IBD. Repertoire similarity did not differ between concordant and discordant twins, possibly due to limited statistical power. Background noise and inter-individual variability may have been introduced into the repertoires by the differing immunosuppressive treatments among patients.

The origin of this receptor is a human donor with ulcerative colitis or Crohn's disease, or a healthy co-twin of an affected twin (not recorded which). The V and J segments used are TRBV7-2 and TRBJ2-5. Sequencing was done on a sample of blood. The CDR3 region has the sequence CASSLLSETQYF.